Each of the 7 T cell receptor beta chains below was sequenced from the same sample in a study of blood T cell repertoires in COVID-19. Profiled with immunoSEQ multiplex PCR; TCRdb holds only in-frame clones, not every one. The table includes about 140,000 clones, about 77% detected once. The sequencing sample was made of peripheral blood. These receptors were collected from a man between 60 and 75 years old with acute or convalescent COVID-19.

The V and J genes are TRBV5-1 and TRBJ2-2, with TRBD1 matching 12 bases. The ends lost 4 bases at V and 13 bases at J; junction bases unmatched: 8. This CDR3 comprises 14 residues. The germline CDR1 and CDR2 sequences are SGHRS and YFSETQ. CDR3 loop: CASSPGQGAPSLFF. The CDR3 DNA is TGCGCCAGCAGCCCGGGACAGGGGGCCCCTTCGCTGTTTTTT.

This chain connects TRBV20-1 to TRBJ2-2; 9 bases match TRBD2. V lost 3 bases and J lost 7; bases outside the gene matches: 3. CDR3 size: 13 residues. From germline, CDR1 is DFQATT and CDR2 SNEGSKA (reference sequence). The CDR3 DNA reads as TGCAGTGCTAGTGGAGCGGGAGGCGGGGAGCTGTTTTTT. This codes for CSASGAGGGELFF.

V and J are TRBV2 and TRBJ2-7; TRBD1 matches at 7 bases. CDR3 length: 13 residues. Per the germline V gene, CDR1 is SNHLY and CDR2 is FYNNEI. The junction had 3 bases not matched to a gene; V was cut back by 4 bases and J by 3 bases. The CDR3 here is CASSVRDSYEQYF. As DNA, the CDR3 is TGTGCCAGCAGTGTCAGGGACAGCTACGAGCAGTACTTC.

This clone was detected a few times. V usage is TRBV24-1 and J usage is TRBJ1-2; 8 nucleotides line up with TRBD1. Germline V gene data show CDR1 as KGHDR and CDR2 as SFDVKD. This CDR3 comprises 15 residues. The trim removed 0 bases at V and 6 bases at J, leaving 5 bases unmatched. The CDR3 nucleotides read TGTGCCACCAGTGATTTGAGTTCCAGGGGGCATGGCTACACCTTC. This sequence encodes CATSDLSSRGHGYTF.

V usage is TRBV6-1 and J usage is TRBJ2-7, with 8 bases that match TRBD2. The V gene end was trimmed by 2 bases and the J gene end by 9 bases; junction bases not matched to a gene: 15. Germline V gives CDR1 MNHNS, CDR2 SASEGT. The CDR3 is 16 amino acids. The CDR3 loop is CASSENVGGGGGRQYF. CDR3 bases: TGTGCCAGCAGTGAAAATGTCGGGGGGGGCGGCGGTCGGCAGTACTTC.

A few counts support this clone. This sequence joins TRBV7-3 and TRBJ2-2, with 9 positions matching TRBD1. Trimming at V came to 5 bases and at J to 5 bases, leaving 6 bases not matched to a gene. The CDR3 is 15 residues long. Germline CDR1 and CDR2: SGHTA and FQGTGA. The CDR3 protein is CASSRGQGSTGELFF. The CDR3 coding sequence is TGTGCCAGCAGCCGTGGACAGGGGTCGACCGGGGAGCTGTTTTTT.

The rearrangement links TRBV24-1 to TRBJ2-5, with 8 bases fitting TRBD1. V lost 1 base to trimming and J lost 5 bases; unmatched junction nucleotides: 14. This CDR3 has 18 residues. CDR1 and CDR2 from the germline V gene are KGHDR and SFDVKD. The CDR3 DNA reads TGTGCCACCAGTGATTTCCCAACGACAGGGGCTGCTTTGGAGACCCAGTACTTC. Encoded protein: CATSDFPTTGAALETQYF.